This T cell receptor beta chain was recovered during a study of cytomegalovirus exposure and HLA in healthy donors. This clone was seen just once. The CDR3 runs 14 residues. Germline-derived CDR1 and CDR2 are SGHAT and FQDESV (reference sequence). The V segment lost 5 bases and the J segment 7 bases; nucleotides outside the gene matches: 9. Researchers ran the PCR with 60 Vbeta and 13 Jbeta primers. Profiling relied on immunoSEQ multiplex PCR, and the TCRdb table lists in-frame clones only, not all of them. The sample contains about 80,000 clones, approximately 65% of which appear only once. Specimen: PBMCs. The source of this sequence is a male donor in good health and CMV-seropositive. The chain joins TRBV11-1 to TRBJ1-1, with 8 bases matching TRBD1. DNA of the CDR3: TGTGCCAGCAGCAACCATGGGACAGGTTATGAAGCTTTCTTT. This codes for CASSNHGTGYEAFF.